Listed below are T cell receptor beta chains from one sample, sequenced in a study of beta chain features in type 1 diabetes. Profiling relied on immunoSEQ multiplex PCR, and the TCRdb table lists in-frame clones only, not all of them. The top ten clones hold 0.015% of a sample with around 300,000 clones, roughly 9.6% of them seen once. Sequencing was carried out using naive CD4+ T cells from blood. The receptors originated from a woman in her 30s in good health. The conserved cysteine and the conserved F or W are not part of the CDR3 here. Each record gives: J gene, V gene, CDR3 protein.

TRBJ2-1,TRBV5-1,ASSPEGGSSYNEQF
TRBJ2-7,TRBV4-2,ASSPAAESSYEQY
TRBJ2-1,TRBV18,ASSLLVSSYNEQF
TRBJ1-4,TRBV18,ASSPQEQGVNEKLF
TRBJ1-1,TRBV10-3,AIRNREMNTEAF
TRBJ2-1,TRBV27,ASRGGRREQF
TRBJ2-2,TRBV11-2,ASTQETGGNTGELF
TRBJ2-7,TRBV28,ASAVPSGNHEQY
TRBJ2-3,TRBV6-5,ASSYSAGRTDTQY
TRBJ2-3,TRBV2,ASSVGSTDTQY
TRBJ2-5,TRBV4-2,ASSQGVGLAETQY
TRBJ2-3,TRBV14,ASSLRRGLARGTQY
TRBJ2-2,TRBV6-4,ASRRDGTGELF
TRBJ1-2,TRBV7-8,ASRGTGRGYGYT
TRBJ2-1,TRBV6-4,ASSVRLGTYNEQF
TRBJ2-6,TRBV13,ASSFSGSGANVLT
TRBJ2-7,TRBV18,ASSPRVQGYSYEQY
TRBJ2-5,TRBV9,ASSVVGIGDQY
TRBJ2-7,TRBV5-4,ASSLGTDFRQY
TRBJ2-7,TRBV30,AWSGRILGEQY
TRBJ1-2,TRBV7-2,ASSRQGAVHGYT
TRBJ2-1,TRBV9,ASSVVSNYEQF
TRBJ2-7,TRBV7-9,ASSAPGLAYEQY
TRBJ2-7,TRBV7-2,ASRRSRLAVDHEQY
TRBJ1-5,TRBV18,ASSEGYSNQPQH
TRBJ2-7,TRBV30,AWSAQYEQY
TRBJ2-1,TRBV5-4,ASSLTLLAGVENEQF
TRBJ2-7,TRBV7-2,ASSRLAVPYEQY
TRBJ2-7,TRBV14,ASSSQGYEQY
TRBJ2-1,TRBV11-3,ASSLGWREGRYNEQF
TRBJ2-3,TRBV4-3,ASSQVEAVDTQY
-,TRBV28,ASSLLGLAGVDEQY